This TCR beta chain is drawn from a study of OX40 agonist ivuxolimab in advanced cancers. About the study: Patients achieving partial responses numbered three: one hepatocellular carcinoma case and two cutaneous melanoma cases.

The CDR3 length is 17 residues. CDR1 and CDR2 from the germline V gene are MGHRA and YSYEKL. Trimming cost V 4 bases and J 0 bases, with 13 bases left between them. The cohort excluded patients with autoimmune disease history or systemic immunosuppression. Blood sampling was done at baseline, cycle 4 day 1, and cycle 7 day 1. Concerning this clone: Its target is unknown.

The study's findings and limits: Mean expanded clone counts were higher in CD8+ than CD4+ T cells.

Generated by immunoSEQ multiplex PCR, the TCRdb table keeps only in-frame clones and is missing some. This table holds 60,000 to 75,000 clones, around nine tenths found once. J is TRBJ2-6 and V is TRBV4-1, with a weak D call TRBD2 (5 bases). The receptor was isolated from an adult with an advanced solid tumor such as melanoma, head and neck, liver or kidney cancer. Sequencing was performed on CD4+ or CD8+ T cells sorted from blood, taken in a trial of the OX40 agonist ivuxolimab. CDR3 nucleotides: TGCGCCAGCAGCCTTGGAGAGGGAAACTCTGGGGCCAACGTCCTGACTTTC. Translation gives CASSLGEGNSGANVLTF.